A selection of T cell receptor beta chains follows, all from one sample in a study of metastatic and nonmetastatic thyroid tumors. TCRdb re-processed the PCR reads through MiXCR. The table includes 45,000 or so clones, around 15% detected once. The sequencing sample was made of blood. These receptors were obtained from a female donor with papillary thyroid cancer or a benign thyroid nodule (not recorded which). Some clones in this sample may be carry-over from other donors' samples. Each CDR3 is given without its conserved first and last residue. Each record gives: CDR3 length, V gene, J gene, D gene, clone size, CDR3 protein. A D gene is named only where the DNA matches it firmly. Some rows mark clone size as missing; the rest say once, few, many or name a class of expanded clone.

>15|TRBV20-1|TRBJ2-2|TRBD2|once
SATYGTSGRNTGELF
>13|TRBV20-1|TRBJ2-7|-|-
SARDPGQPTYEEY
>17|TRBV6-4|TRBJ2-7|TRBD2|many
ASSPRLAGGPGTSYEQY
>13|TRBV20-1|TRBJ2-1|TRBD2|-
RAPPGLVVYNEQF
>12|TRBV27|TRBJ2-1|-|-
ASSFIGSYNEQF
>11|TRBV18|TRBJ2-7|-|-
ASSLGQTLVQY
>13|TRBV2|TRBJ1-2|-|-
ASSEARRQVYGYT
>12|TRBV11-2|TRBJ2-7|TRBD2|many
ASSLASGIYEQY
>14|TRBV18|TRBJ2-2|-|many
ASSRRGRMNTGELF
>14|TRBV6-1|TRBJ2-1|TRBD1|few
ASRDPGQGLRDEQF
>14|TRBV15|TRBJ2-3|TRBD2|many
ATSTGLAGEGDTQY
>13|TRBV5-1|TRBJ1-1|-|many
ASRKEGVLHTEAF
>14|TRBV27|TRBJ1-2|TRBD1|many
ASTPIANRDSYGYT
>11|TRBV5-1|TRBJ2-1|TRBD2|many
ASSAGVFNEQF
>12|TRBV19|TRBJ2-1|TRBD1|many
ASKTGGSYNEQF
>12|TRBV3-1|TRBJ1-1|TRBD1|many
ASSPDREDTEAF
>13|TRBV9|TRBJ2-7|-|-
ASSVAAGFSYEQY
>14|TRBV4-2|TRBJ2-3|TRBD2|many
ASSQTGTSYTDTQY
>15|TRBV6-1|TRBJ1-5|-|many
ASSEAGGEDGNQPQH
>13|TRBV5-4|TRBJ2-7|TRBD1|many
ASSSPGQGKDEQY
>13|TRBV4-2|TRBJ2-7|TRBD2|many
ASSQEPREFAEQY
>13|TRBV28|TRBJ1-1|TRBD1|-
ASSPLQGMNTEAF
>11|TRBV14|TRBJ1-4|-|many
ASSPTGNEKLF
>13|TRBV2|TRBJ2-1|-|many
ASSEGSIYTNEQF
>14|TRBV2|TRBJ1-6|TRBD1|many
ASSGWDRGYNSPLH
>14|TRBV20-1|TRBJ2-7|-|-
SATRGGFLGYYEQY
>13|TRBV3-1|TRBJ1-2|-|many
ASSQAYGGNYGYT
>13|TRBV6-1|TRBJ1-3|TRBD1|few
ANSPNRDSSDTIY
>10|TRBV6-1|TRBJ1-1|-|many
ASSEVGAEAF
>13|TRBV3-1|TRBJ1-2|TRBD1|many
ASSQADRDTYGYT
>11|TRBV7-7|TRBJ1-1|-|many
ASSRTMYAEAF
>12|TRBV20-1|TRBJ2-1|TRBD2|many
SAQGLAGRGEQF
>12|TRBV10-3|TRBJ2-3|-|-
AISGVDSTDTQY
>12|TRBV19|TRBJ2-1|TRBD2|few
ASRAGTSGHEQF
>12|TRBV3-1|TRBJ2-7|-|many
ASSQDSRRGEQY
>14|TRBV7-6|TRBJ2-2|-|-
ASSLRRASYTGELF
>11|TRBV24-1|TRBJ2-1|-|many
ATSDWRYNEQF
>13|TRBV6-1|TRBJ1-5|-|many
ASSELGMRNQPQH
>13|TRBV4-1|TRBJ2-7|TRBD1|many
ASSQPGTGRYEQY
>15|TRBV4-2|TRBJ1-5|-|-
ASSTGLRGDSNQPQH
>8|TRBV29-1|TRBJ1-1|-|few
SSDDTEAF
>12|TRBV9|TRBJ2-7|TRBD2|many
ASSGTSGTGEQY
>12|TRBV7-9|TRBJ2-6|-|many
ARDQGTGANVLT
>12|TRBV6-5|TRBJ1-1|-|many
ASSYEGGNTEAF